Sequencing of this T cell receptor beta chain was carried out in a study of a mutant IDH1 vaccine in newly diagnosed glioma. The wider study: Treated patients had a mean age of approximately 40 years and an approximately 62% male, 37.5% female split. Patients previously underwent radiotherapy, temozolomide, or both, and most underwent both.

The sample's time point: baseline, week 1 (first vaccination visit). Treatment specified: pre-vaccination baseline after standard-of-care therapy. New WHO grade 3 or 4 IDH1-mutant, ATRX-lost astrocytomas were present in all donors. Data came from immunoSEQ multiplex PCR; TCRdb stores just in-frame clones and leaves some out. Of about 92,000 clones in the sample, 80% were seen once. Findings of the study overall: Pseudoprogression apparently tracked independently of changes in top peripheral T cell clonotypes.

A remark on this clone: The antigen is undetermined.

The germline V gene encodes CDR1 SGHTA and CDR2 FQGNSA. With V trimmed by 3 bases and J by 8 bases, 9 bases remained unmatched. The CDR3 loop spans 15 amino acids. This TCR derives from a middle-aged man with glioma. The chain recombines TRBV7-2 with TRBJ1-4; TRBD1 matches at 7 bases. This specimen consisted of PBMCs, obtained from a glioma patient treated with radiotherapy, temozolomide or both. The CDR3 DNA follows: TGTGCCAGCAGCTTCTACAGGGGAGGTCAGGAAAAACTGTTTTTT. Translating it yields CASSFYRGGQEKLFF.